The present entry profiles one T cell receptor beta chain with its context. Its cognate antigen is unknown. V shed 2 bases and J 11 bases; nucleotides not matched to a gene: 17. CDR1 MNHEY and CDR2 SVGAGI come from the germline V gene. The CDR3 sequence is 16 residues long. The repertoire was sequenced with immunoSEQ multiplex PCR; TCRdb's copy has only in-frame clones and lacks some. Of nearly 35,000 clones listed, roughly 77% were seen once; the top ten hold roughly 2.1%. This sample stems from a study of T cells in narcolepsy. Overall study: Donors had narcolepsy type 1 or type 2, or were healthy controls. Findings and limits, study-wide: Reportedly, autoreactive clonotypes were serially detected in patients' blood but not controls'. Same-patient CSF and blood CD4+ T cell clonotypes included HCRT-specific and TRIB2-specific autoreactive ones. No autoreactive T cell clone sequences appeared in some memory CD4+ repertoires.

This receptor was obtained from a human donor in good health. The chain joins TRBV6-5 to TRBJ1-1, with 7 bases identical to TRBD1. What was sequenced was memory (CD45RA-) CD4+ T cells from blood. This chain's CDR3 is CASSYRSTTGQPRAFF. For the CDR3, the DNA is TGTGCCAGCAGTTACCGCTCCACAACGGGACAGCCAAGGGCTTTCTTT.